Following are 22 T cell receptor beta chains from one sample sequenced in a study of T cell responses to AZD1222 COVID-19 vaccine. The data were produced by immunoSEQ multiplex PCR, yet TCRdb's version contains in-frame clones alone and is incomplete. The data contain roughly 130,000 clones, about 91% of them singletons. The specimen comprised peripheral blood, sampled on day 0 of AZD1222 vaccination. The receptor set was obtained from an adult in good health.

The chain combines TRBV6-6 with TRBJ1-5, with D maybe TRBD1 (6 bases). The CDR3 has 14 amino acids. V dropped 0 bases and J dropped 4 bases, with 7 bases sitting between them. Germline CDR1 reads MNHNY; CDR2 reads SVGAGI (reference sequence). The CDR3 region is CASSYSQGNQPQHF. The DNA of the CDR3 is TGTGCCAGCAGTTACTCGCAGGGGAATCAGCCCCAGCATTTT.

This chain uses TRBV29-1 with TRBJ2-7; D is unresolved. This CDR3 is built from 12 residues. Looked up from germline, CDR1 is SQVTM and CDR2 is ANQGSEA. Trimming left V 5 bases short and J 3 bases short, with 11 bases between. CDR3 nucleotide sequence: TGCAGCGTTTTTACGAACCTCTACGAGCAGTACTTC. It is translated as CSVFTNLYEQYF.

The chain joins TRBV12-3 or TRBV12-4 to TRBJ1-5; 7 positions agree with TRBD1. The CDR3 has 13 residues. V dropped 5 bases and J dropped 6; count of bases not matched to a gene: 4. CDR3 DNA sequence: TGTGCCAGCAGTCTACAGGGGATTCAGCCCCAGCATTTT. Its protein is CASSLQGIQPQHF.

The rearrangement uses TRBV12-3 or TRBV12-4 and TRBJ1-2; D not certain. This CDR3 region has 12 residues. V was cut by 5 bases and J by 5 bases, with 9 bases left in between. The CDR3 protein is CASSPRAYGYTF. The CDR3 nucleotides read TGTGCCAGCAGTCCGAGGGCTTATGGCTACACCTTC.

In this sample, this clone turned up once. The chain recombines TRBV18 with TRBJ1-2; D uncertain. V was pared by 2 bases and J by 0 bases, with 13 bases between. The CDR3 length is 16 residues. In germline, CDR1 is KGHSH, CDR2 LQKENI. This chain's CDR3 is CASSPAPEVANYGYTF. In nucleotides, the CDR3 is TGTGCCAGCTCACCAGCTCCAGAGGTTGCTAACTATGGCTACACCTTC.

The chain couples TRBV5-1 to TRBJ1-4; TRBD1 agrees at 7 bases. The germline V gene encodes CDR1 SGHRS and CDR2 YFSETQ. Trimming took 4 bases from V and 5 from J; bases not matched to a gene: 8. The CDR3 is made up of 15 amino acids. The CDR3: CASSISGQPNEKLFF. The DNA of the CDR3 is TGCGCCAGCAGCATATCGGGACAGCCGAATGAAAAACTGTTTTTT.

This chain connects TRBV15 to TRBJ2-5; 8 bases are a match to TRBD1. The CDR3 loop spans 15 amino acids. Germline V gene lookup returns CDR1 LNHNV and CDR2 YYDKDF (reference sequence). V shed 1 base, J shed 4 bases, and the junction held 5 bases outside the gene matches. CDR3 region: CATSRVGQGRETQYF. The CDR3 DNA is TGTGCCACCAGCAGAGTCGGACAGGGTCGAGAGACCCAGTACTTC.

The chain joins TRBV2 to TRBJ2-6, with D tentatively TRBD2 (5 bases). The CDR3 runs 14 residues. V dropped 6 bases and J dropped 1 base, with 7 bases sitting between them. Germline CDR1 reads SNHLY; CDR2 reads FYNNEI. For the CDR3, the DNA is TGTGCCAGCAGCGCGGGTTCTGGGGCCAACGTCCTGACTTTC. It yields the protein CASSAGSGANVLTF.

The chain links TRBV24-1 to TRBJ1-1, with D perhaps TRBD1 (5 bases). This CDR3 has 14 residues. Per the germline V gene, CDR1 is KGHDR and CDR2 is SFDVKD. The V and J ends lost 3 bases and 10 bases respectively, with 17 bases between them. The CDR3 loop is CATSDGGSRVGAFF. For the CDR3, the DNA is TGTGCCACCAGTGATGGGGGGTCACGGGTTGGAGCTTTCTTT.

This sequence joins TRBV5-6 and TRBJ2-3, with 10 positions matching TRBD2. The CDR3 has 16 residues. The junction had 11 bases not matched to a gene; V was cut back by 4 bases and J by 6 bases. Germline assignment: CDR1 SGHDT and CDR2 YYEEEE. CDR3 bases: TGTGCCAGCAGCCTCAGGTCTAGCGGGAGCTTTGATACGCAGTATTTT. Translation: CASSLRSSGSFDTQYF.

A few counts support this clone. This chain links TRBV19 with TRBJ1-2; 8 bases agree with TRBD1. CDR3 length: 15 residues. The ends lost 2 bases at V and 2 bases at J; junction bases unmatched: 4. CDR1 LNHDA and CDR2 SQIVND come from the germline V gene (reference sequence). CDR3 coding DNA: TGTGCCAGTAGTATACTGGACAGGGCCAACTATGGCTACACCTTC. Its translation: CASSILDRANYGYTF.

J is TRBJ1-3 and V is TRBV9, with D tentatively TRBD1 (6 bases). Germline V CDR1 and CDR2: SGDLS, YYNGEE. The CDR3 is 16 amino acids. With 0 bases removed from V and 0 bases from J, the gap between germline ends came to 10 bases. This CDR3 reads CASSVGQAASGNTIYF. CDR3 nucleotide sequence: TGTGCCAGCAGCGTAGGACAGGCCGCCTCTGGAAACACCATATATTTT.

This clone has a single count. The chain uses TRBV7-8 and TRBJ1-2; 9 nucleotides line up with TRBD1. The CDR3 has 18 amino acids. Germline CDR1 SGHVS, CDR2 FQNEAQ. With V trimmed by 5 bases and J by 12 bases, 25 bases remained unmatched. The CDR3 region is CASSRTGTGMPAWMFNTF. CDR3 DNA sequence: TGTGCCAGCAGCCGCACCGGGACAGGGATGCCCGCGTGGATGTTCAACACCTTC.

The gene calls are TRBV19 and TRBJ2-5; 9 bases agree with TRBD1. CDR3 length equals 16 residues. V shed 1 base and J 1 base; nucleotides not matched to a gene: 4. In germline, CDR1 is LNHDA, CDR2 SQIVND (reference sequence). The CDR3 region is CASSIGGTGFQETQYF. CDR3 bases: TGTGCCAGTAGTATAGGTGGGACAGGGTTCCAAGAGACCCAGTACTTC.

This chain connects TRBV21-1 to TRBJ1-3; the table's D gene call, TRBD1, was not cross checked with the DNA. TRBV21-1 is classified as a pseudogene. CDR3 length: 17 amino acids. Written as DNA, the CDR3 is TGTGCCAGCAGCAAGGGGACGACAGGGGGCTCTGGAAACACCATATATTTT. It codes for CASSKGTTGGSGNTIYF.

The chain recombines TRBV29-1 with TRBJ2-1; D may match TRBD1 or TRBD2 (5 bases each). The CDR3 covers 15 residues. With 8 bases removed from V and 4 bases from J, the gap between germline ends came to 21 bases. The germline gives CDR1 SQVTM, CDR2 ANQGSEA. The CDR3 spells CSFSGTITGYNEQFF. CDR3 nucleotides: TGCAGCTTTAGTGGGACGATCACGGGGTACAATGAGCAGTTCTTC.

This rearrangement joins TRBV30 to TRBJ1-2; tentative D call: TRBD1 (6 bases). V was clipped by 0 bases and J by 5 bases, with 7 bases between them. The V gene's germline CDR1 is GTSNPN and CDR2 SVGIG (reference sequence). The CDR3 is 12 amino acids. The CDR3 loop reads CAWSVGGYGYTF. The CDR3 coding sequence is TGTGCCTGGAGTGTAGGGGGGTATGGCTACACCTTC.

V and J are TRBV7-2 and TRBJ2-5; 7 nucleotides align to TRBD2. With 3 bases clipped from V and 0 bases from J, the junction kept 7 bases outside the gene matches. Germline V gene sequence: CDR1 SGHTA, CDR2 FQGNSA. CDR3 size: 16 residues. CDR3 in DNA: TGTGCCAGCAGCTTGGCCCAGCGGGGCAACCAAGAGACCCAGTACTTC. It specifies CASSLAQRGNQETQYF.

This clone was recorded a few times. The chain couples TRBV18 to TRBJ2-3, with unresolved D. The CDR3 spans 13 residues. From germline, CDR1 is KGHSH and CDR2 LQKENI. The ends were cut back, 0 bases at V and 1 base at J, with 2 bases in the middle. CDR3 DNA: TGTGCCAGCTCACCACCGGGCACAGATACGCAGTATTTT. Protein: CASSPPGTDTQYF.

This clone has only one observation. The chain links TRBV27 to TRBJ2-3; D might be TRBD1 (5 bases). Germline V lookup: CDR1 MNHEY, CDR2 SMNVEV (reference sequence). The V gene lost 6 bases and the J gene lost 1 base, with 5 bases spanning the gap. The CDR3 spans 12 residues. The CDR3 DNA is TGTGCCAGCAGAGGGGGCACAGATACGCAGTATTTT. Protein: CASRGGTDTQYF.

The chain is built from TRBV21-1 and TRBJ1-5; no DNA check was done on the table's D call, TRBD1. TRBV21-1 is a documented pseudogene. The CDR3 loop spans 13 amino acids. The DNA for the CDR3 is TGTGCCAGCAGTACAGGGGACGATCAGCCCCAGCATTTT. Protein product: CASSTGDDQPQHF.

The CDR3 sequence is CAWSRGSAGYTF. CDR3 bases: TGTGCCTGGAGCAGGGGAAGTGCCGGCTACACCTTC. The V and J genes are TRBV30 and TRBJ1-2, with D possibly being TRBD1 (6 bases). V gave up 3 bases and J gave up 8 bases, with 13 bases separating them. Germline V lookup: CDR1 GTSNPN, CDR2 SVGIG (reference sequence). The CDR3 spans 12 residues.